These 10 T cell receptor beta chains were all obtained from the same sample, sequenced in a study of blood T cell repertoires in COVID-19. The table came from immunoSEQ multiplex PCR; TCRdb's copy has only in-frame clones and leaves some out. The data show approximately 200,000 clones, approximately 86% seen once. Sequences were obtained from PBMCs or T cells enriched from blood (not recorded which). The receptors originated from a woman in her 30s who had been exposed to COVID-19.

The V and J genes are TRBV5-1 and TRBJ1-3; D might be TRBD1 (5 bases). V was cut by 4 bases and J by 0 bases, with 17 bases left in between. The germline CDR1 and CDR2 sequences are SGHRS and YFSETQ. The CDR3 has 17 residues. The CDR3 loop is CASSPNPTGSSGNTIYF. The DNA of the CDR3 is TGCGCCAGCAGCCCGAACCCCACAGGCTCCTCTGGAAACACCATATATTTT.

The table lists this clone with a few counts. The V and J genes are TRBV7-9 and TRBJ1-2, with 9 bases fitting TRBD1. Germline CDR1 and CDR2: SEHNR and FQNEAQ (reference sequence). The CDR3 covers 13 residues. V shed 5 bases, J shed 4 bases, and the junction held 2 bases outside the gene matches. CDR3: CASSQTGGYGYTF. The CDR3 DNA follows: TGTGCCAGCAGCCAGACAGGGGGCTATGGCTACACCTTC.

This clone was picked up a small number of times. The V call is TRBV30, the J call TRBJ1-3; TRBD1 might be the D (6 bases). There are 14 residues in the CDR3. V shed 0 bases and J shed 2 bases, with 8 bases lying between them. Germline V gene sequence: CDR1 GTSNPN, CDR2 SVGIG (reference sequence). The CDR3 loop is CAWSVGGPGNTIYF. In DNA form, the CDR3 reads TGTGCCTGGAGTGTGGGGGGGCCTGGAAACACCATATATTTT.

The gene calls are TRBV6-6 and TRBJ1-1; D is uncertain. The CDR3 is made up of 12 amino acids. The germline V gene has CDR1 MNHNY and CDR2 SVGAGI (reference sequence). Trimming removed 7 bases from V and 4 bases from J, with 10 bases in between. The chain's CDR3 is CASIRAGTEAFF. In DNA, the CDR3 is TGTGCCAGCATAAGGGCGGGCACTGAAGCTTTCTTT.

CDR3 protein: CASSLGLNTEAFF. The CDR3 DNA sequence: TGTGCCAGCAGCTTGGGGCTGAACACTGAAGCTTTCTTT. This chain links TRBV11-3 with TRBJ1-1; D may be TRBD1 (5 bases). CDR3 length equals 13 residues. Germline assignment: CDR1 SGHNT and CDR2 YENEEA. Trimming removed 3 bases from V and 0 bases from J, with 5 bases in between.

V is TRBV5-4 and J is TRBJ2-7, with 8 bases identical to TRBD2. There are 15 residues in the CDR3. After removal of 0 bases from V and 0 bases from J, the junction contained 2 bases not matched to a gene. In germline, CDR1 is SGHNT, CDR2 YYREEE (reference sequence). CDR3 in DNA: TGTGCCAGCAGCTTGGGAGCGGGGGCCTCCTACGAGCAGTACTTC. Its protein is CASSLGAGASYEQYF.

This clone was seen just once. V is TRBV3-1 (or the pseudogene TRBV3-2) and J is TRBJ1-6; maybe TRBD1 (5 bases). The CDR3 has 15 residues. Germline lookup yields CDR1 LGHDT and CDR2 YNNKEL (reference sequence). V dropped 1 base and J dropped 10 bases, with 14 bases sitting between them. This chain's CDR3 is CASSQGGRVGSPLHF. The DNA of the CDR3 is TGTGCCAGCAGCCAAGGGGGCAGGGTAGGATCACCCCTCCACTTT.

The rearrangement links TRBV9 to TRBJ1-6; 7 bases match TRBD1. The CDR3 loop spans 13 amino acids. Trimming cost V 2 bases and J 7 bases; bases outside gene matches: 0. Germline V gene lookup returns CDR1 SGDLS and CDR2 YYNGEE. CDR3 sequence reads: CASSVTGNSPLHF. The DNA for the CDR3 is TGTGCCAGCAGCGTGACAGGGAATTCACCCCTCCACTTT. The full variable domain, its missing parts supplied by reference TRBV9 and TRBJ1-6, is DSGVTQTPKHLITATGQRVTLRCSPRSGDLSVYWYQQSLDQGLQFLIQYYNGEERAKGNILERFSAQQFPDLHSELNLSSLELGDSALYFCASSVTGNSPLHFGNGTRLTVT.

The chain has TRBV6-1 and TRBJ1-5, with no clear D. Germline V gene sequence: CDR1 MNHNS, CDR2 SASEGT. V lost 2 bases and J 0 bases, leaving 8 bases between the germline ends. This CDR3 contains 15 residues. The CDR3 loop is CASSEPQFSNQPQHF. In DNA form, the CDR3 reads TGTGCCAGCAGTGAACCACAGTTTAGCAATCAGCCCCAGCATTTT.

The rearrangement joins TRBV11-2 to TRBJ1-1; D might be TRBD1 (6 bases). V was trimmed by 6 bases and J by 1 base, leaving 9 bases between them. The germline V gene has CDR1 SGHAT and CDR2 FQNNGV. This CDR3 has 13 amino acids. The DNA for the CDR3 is TGTGCCAGCAGGAAGACAGGGAACACTGAAGCTTTCTTT. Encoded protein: CASRKTGNTEAFF.